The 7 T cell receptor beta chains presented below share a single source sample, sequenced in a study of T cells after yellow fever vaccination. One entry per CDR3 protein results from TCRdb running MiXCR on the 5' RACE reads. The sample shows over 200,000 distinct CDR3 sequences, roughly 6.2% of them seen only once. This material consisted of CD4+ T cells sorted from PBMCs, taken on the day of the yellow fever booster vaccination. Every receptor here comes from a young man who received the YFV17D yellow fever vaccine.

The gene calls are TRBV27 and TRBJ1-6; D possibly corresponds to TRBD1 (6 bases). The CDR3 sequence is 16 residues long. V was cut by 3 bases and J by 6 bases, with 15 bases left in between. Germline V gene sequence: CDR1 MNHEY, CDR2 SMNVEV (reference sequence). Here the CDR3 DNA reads TGTGCCAGCAGTTTTCACCAAACAGGGATTAATTCACCCCTCCACTTT. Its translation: CASSFHQTGINSPLHF.

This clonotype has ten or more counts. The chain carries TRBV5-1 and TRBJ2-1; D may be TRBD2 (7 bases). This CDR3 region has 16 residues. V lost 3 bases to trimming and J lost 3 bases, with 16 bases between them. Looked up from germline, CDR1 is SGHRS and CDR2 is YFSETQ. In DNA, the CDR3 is TGCGCCAGCAGCTCGGGGGGCGGGACCGTCTACAATGAGCAGTTCTTC. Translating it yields CASSSGGGTVYNEQFF.

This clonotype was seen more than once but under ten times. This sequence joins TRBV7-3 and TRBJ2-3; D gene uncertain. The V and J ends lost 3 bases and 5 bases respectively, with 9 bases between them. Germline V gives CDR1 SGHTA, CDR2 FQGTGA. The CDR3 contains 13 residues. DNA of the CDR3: TGTGCCAGCAGCTTCTCTGGCGTAGATACGCAGTATTTT. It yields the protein CASSFSGVDTQYF.

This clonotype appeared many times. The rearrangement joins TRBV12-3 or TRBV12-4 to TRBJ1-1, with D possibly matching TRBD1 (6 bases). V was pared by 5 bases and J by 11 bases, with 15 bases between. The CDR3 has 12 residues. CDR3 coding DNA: TGTGCCAGCAGTACACAACAGGGTACGGCTTTCTTT. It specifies CASSTQQGTAFF.

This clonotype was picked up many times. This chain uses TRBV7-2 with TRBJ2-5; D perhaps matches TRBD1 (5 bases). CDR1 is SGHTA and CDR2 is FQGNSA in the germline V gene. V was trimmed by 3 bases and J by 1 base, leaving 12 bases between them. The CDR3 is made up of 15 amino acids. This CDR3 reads CASSLGRAGQETQYF. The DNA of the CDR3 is TGTGCCAGCAGCTTGGGCAGGGCTGGCCAAGAGACCCAGTACTTC. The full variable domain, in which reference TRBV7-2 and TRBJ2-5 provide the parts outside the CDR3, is GAGVSQSPSNKVTEKGKDVELRCDPISGHTALYWYRQSLGQGLEFLIYFQGNSAPDKSGLPSDRFSAERTGGSVSTLTIQRTQQEDSAVYLCASSLGRAGQETQYFGPGTRLLVL.

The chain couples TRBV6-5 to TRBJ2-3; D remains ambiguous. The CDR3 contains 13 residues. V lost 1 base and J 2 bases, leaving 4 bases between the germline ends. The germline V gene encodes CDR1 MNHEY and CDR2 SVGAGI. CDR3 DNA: TGTGCCAGCAGTTACTTCCACACAGATACGCAGTATTTT. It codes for CASSYFHTDTQYF.

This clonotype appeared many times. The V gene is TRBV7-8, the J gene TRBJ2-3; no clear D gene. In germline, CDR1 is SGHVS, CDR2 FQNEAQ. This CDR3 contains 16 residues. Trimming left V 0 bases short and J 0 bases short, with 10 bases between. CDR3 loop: CASSLAAIPSTDTQYF. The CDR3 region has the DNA TGTGCCAGCAGCTTAGCAGCCATCCCTAGCACAGATACGCAGTATTTT.